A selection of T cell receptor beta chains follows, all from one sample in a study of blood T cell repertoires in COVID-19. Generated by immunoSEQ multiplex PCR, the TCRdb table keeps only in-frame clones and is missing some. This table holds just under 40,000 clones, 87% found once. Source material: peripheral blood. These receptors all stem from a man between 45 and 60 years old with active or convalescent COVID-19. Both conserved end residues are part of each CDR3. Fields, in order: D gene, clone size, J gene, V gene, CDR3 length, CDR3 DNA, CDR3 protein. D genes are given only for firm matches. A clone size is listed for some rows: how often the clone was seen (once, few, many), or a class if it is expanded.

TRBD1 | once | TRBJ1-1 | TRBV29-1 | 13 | TGCAGCGTTGGGGACAGGGTAAACACTGAAGCTTTCTTT | CSVGDRVNTEAFF
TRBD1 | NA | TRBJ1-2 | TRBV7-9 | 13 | TGTGCCAGCAGCCGTACAGGGGACTATGGCTACACCTTC | CASSRTGDYGYTF
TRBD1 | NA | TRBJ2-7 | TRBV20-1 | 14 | TGCAGTGCTAGTCTTCCAGGGGGTCCCTACGAGCAGTACTTC | CSASLPGGPYEQYF
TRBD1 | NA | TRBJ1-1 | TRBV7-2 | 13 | TGTGCCAGCAGCTTAGCAGGGGGCCGTGAAGCTTTCTTT | CASSLAGGREAFF
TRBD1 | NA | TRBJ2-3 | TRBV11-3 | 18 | TGTGCCAGCAGCTTAGGGTTCGCTGGTGACAGGGGGACAGATACGCAGTATTTT | CASSLGFAGDRGTDTQYF
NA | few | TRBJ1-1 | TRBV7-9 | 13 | TGTGCCAGCAGCTCCCACCCGAACAGGGAGGCTTTCTTT | CASSSHPNREAFF
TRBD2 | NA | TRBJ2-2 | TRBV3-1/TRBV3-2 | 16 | TGTGCCAGCAGCTCGACTAGCGGGAGGGCAAGTGGGGAGCTGTTTTTT | CASSSTSGRASGELFF
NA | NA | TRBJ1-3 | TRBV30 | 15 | TGTGCCTGGACCCCGGGGGGAACCTCTGGAAACACCATATATTTT | CAWTPGGTSGNTIYF
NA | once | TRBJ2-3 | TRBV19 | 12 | TGTGCCAGTAGTATGAGGTGGGATACGCAGTATTTT | CASSMRWDTQYF
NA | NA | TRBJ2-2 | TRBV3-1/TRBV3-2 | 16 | TGTGCCAGCAGCCAAGAGGCACTAGCTAACACCGGGGAGCTGTTTTTT | CASSQEALANTGELFF
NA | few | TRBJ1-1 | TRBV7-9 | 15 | TGTGCCAGCAGCTTAGCAAAGACTAGGAACACTGAAGCTTTCTTT | CASSLAKTRNTEAFF
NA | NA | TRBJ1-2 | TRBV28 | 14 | TGTGCCAGCAGTCTTGGGGGGGGAGACCATGGCTACACCTTC | CASSLGGGDHGYTF
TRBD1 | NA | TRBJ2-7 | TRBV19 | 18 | TGTGCCAGTAGTATCTCCGGGACAGTCCCAAGAGGTCAGCGGGAGCAGTACTTC | CASSISGTVPRGQREQYF
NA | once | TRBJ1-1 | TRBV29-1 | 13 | TGCAGCGCACCACACAGGGAGAACACTGAAGCTTTCTTT | CSAPHRENTEAFF
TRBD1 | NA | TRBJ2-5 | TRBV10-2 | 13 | TGCGCCAGCAGTACAGGGGCCCGAGAGACCCAGTACTTC | CASSTGARETQYF
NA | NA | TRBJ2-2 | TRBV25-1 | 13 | TGTGCCAGCAGTGCTCGGGACACCGGGGAGCTGTTTTTT | CASSARDTGELFF